These 9 T cell receptor beta chains were sequenced from one sample in a study of graft-versus-host responses after intestinal transplantation. Clones were sequenced by immunoSEQ multiplex PCR, and TCRdb holds only the in-frame ones, with some missing. The sample yields 80,000 to 95,000 clones, just over 90% seen once. Antigens of these TCRs are unknown. The specimen was unstimulated CD8+ T cells sorted from spleen or lymph node cells, collected before intestinal transplant. The source of these receptors is a human donor who received an intestinal transplant.

This chain links TRBV9 with TRBJ2-1; TRBD2 agrees at 11 bases. V lost 8 bases, J lost 4 bases, and 5 bases stayed unmatched. Looked up from germline, CDR1 is SGDLS and CDR2 is YYNGEE. The CDR3 runs 14 residues. In DNA, the CDR3 is TGTGCCAGTTCTAGCGGGGGGACTTACAATGAGCAGTTCTTC. This codes for CASSSGGTYNEQFF.

The rearrangement joins TRBV10-3 to TRBJ2-5; 7 nucleotides agree with TRBD2. The CDR3 is 15 amino acids. Trimming cost V 0 bases and J 7 bases; bases outside gene matches: 8. Germline V gives CDR1 ENHRY, CDR2 SYGVKD. The CDR3: CAISESTSSLGTQYF. The CDR3 coding sequence is TGTGCCATCAGTGAGTCGACTAGCTCCCTGGGGACCCAGTACTTC.

J is TRBJ2-1 and V is TRBV4-3; D is perhaps TRBD2 (5 bases). CDR3 size: 17 residues. Germline V gives CDR1 LGHNA, CDR2 YSLEER. V was pared by 0 bases and J by 0 bases, with 12 bases between. Here the CDR3 DNA reads TGCGCCAGCAGCCAAGAGGCGGGCCCAAGCTCCTACAATGAGCAGTTCTTC. Amino acid sequence: CASSQEAGPSSYNEQFF.

The genes are TRBV15 and TRBJ2-1, with TRBD1 matching 11 bases. This CDR3 comprises 15 residues. Germline V gene data show CDR1 as LNHNV and CDR2 as YYDKDF (reference sequence). V was clipped by 8 bases and J by 6 bases; unmatched bases: 9. The CDR3 here is CATGSGTGGTNEQFF. CDR3 nucleotides: TGTGCCACCGGGTCCGGGACAGGGGGGACCAATGAGCAGTTCTTC.

The chain uses TRBV7-8 and TRBJ2-3; 7 bases are a match to TRBD2. Germline assignment: CDR1 SGHVS and CDR2 FQNEAQ. The length of the CDR3 is 20 residues. The V and J ends lost 5 bases and 1 base, in that order; junction bases with no gene match: 21. CDR3 loop: CASSAGYGGTKDKGTDTQYF. In DNA, the CDR3 is TGTGCCAGCAGCGCTGGGTACGGGGGGACGAAGGATAAGGGCACAGATACGCAGTATTTT.

This chain connects TRBV12-5 to TRBJ2-3; D is undetermined. The CDR3 totals 12 residues. Germline CDR1 reads LGHNT; CDR2 reads FRNRAP. V lost 4 bases, J lost 4 bases, and 6 bases lay in between. DNA for the CDR3: TGTGCTAGTGGTTCAAATTCAGATACGCAGTATTTT. This translates into CASGSNSDTQYF.

Comments on this clone: Other nucleotide sequences from this sample produce the same CDR3. The chain carries TRBV7-2 and TRBJ1-5; D is unclear. The CDR3 consists of 12 residues. The V gene lost 3 bases and the J gene lost 4 bases, with 4 bases spanning the gap. CDR1 SGHTA and CDR2 FQGNSA come from the germline V gene. CDR3 nucleotides: TGTGCCAGCAGCTTTCCAAATCAGCCCCAGCATTTT. This encodes CASSFPNQPQHF.

V usage is TRBV4-1 and J usage is TRBJ2-1, with D tentatively TRBD1 (7 bases). CDR3 length: 19 amino acids. Germline assignment: CDR1 MGHRA and CDR2 YSYEKL. Trimming took off 4 bases at V and 7 bases at J, with 29 bases between the two ends. The CDR3 is CASSPPTNLQGRGGNEQFF. CDR3 coding DNA: TGCGCCAGCAGCCCTCCCACTAACTTACAGGGGAGAGGGGGGAATGAGCAGTTCTTC.

The J gene is TRBJ1-2, the V gene TRBV7-8; D unclear. CDR1 SGHVS and CDR2 FQNEAQ come from the germline V gene. The CDR3 runs to 13 residues. V lost 5 bases and J lost 1, with 8 bases in between. The CDR3 DNA is TGTGCCAGCAGCCTACTTCTTAACTATGGCTACACCTTC. Translating it yields CASSLLLNYGYTF.